This entry features one TCR beta chain sequence. Its target is unknown. Trimming took 3 bases from V and 2 from J, leaving 13 bases between them. The CDR3 consists of 15 residues. Germline CDR1 reads KGHSH; CDR2 reads LQKENI. Using RNA template, CDR3s of TCR alpha and beta were amplified with iRepertoire arm-PCR. Input was 100-400 ng of tissue mRNA or PBMC total RNA. Using its own MiXCR run on the multiplex PCR reads, TCRdb lists one record per CDR3 protein. The data show around 97,000 distinct CDR3 sequences, with about 30% seen just once and 40% to 45% held by the top ten. This sample stems from a study of glioma-infiltrating T cells. Study findings and constraints: CDR3 overlap between tissue and blood was very small. Non-neoplastic patients had below-expected tissue-blood divergence, while all gliomas exceeded expectation.

The receptor's source is a human donor with low-grade glioma or glioblastoma, undergoing nonglioma brain surgery, or in good health (not recorded which). Sequencing used glioma tissue, nonneoplastic brain tissue, or PBMCs (not recorded which). The chain links TRBV18 to TRBJ2-5; D might be TRBD1 (6 bases). Here the CDR3 DNA reads TGTGCCAGCTCACCCCTCTTGGGACAACAAGAGACCCAGTACTTC. This codes for CASSPLLGQQETQYF.